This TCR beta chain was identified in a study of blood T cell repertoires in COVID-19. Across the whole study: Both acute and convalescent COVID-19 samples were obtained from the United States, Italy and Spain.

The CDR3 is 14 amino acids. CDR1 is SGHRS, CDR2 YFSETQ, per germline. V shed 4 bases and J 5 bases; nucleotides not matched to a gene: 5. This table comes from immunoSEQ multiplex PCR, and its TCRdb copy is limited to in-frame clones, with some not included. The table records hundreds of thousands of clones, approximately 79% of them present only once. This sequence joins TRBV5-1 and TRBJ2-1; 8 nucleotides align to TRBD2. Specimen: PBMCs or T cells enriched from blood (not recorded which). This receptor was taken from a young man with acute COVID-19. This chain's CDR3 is CASSAGTRNNEQFF. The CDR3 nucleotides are TGCGCCAGCAGCGCCGGGACTAGAAACAATGAGCAGTTCTTC.